This TCR beta chain was retrieved from a study of control samples from healthy donors and cancer patients. V gave up 0 bases and J gave up 8 bases, with 10 bases separating them. This CDR3 is built from 13 residues. Germline CDR1 KGHSH, CDR2 LQKENI. Assay: immunoSEQ multiplex PCR; the TCRdb copy retains only in-frame clones and omits some. The table has roughly 220,000 clones, 90% to 95% seen once. The chain carries TRBV18 and TRBJ1-2, with a tentative D call TRBD1 (5 bases). This sequence was found in a man between 50 and 59 years old in good health. The sample taken for sequencing was blood. The CDR3 DNA reads TGTGCCAGCTCACCACCAACCAGGGACGGCTACACCTTC. Amino acid sequence: CASSPPTRDGYTF. Combining the CDR3 with reference TRBV18 and TRBJ1-2 gives the whole variable domain NAGVMQNPRHLVRRRGQEARLRCSPMKGHSHVYWYRQLPEEGLKFMVYLQKENIIDESGMPKERFSAEFPKEGPSILRIQQVVRGDSAAYFCASSPPTRDGYTFGSGTRLTVV.